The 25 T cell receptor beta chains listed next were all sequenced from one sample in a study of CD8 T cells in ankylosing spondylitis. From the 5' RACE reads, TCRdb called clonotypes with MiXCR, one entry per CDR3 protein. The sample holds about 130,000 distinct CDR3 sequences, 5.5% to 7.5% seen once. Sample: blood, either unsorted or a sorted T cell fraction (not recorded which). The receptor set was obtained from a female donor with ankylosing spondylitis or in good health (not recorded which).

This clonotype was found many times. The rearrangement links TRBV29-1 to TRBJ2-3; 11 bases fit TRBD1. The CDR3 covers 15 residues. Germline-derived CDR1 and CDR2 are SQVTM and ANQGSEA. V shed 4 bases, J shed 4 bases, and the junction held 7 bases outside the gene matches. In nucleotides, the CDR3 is TGCAGCGTTGCCGGACAGGGGGCTTTGGCAGATACGCAGTATTTT. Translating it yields CSVAGQGALADTQYF.

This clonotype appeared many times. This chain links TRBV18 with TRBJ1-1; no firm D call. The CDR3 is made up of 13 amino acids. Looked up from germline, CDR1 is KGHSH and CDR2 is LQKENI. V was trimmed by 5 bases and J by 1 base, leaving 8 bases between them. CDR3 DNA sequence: TGTGCCAGCTCAGAGACCCAGAACACTGAAGCTTTCTTT. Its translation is CASSETQNTEAFF. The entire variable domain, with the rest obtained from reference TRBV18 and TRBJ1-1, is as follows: NAGVMQNPRHLVRRRGQEARLRCSPMKGHSHVYWYRQLPEEGLKFMVYLQKENIIDESGMPKERFSAEFPKEGPSILRIQQVVRGDSAAYFCASSETQNTEAFFGQGTRLTVV.

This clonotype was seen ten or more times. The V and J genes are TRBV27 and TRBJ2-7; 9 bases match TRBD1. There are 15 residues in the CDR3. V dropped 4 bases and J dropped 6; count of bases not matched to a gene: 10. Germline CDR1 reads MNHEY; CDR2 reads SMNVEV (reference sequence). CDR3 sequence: CASSSSRTGVREQYF. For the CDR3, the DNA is TGTGCCAGCAGTTCTAGTCGGACAGGGGTCCGCGAGCAGTACTTC.

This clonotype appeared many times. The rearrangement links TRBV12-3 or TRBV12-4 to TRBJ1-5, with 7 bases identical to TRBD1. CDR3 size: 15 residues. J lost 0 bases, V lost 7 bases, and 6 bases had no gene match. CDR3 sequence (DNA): TGTGCCAGCACCGGACAGGCGAATAGCAATCAGCCCCAGCATTTT. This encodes CASTGQANSNQPQHF.

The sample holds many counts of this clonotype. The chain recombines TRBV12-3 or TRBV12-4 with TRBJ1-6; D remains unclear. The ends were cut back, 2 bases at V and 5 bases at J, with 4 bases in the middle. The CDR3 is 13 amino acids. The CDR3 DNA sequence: TGTGCCAGCAGTTTAAGGGATAATTCACCCCTCCACTTT. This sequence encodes CASSLRDNSPLHF.

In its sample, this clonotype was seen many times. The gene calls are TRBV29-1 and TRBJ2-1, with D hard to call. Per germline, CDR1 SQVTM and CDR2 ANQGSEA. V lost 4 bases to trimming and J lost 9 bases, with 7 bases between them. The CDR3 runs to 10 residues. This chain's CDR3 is CSVVTGEQFF. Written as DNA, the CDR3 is TGCAGCGTTGTAACGGGTGAGCAGTTCTTC.

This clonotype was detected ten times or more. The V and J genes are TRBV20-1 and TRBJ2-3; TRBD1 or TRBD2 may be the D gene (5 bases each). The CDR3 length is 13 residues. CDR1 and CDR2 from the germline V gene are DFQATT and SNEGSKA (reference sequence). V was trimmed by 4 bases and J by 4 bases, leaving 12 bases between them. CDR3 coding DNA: TGCAGTGCTACGGGGCCCCATTCAGATACGCAGTATTTT. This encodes CSATGPHSDTQYF.

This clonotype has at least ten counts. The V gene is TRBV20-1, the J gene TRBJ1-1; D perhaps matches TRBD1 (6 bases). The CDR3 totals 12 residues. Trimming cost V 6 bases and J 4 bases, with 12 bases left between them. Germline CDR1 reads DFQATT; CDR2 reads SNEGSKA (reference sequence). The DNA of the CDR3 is TGCAGTGCCGTTACAGGGAGCACTGAAGCTTTCTTT. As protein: CSAVTGSTEAFF.

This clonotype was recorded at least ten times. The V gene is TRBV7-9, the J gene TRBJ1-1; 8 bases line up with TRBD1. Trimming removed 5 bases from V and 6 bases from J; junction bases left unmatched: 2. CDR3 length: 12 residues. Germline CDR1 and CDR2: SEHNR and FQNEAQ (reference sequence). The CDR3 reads CASSQGAAEAFF. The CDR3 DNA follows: TGTGCCAGCAGCCAGGGGGCTGCTGAAGCTTTCTTT. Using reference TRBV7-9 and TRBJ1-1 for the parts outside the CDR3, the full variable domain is DTGVSQNPRHKITKRGQNVTFRCDPISEHNRLYWYRQTLGQGPEFLTYFQNEAQLEKSRLLSDRFSAERPKGSFSTLEIQRTEQGDSAMYLCASSQGAAEAFFGQGTRLTVV.

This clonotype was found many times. The CDR3, as DNA: TGCGCCAGCAGCCAACCCGGACAGGGAGGAGGCTACACCTTC. Translation gives CASSQPGQGGGYTF. The chain carries TRBV4-1 and TRBJ1-2; 8 bases are a match to TRBD1. The germline V gene has CDR1 MGHRA and CDR2 YSYEKL. The CDR3 consists of 14 residues. V lost 2 bases and J lost 8; bases outside the gene matches: 7.

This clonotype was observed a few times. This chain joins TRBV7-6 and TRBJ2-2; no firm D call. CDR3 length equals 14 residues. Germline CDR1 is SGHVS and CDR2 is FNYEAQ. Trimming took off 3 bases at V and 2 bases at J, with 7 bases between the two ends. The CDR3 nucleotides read TGTGCCAGCAGCTTCCAACACAACACCGGGGAGCTGTTTTTT. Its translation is CASSFQHNTGELFF.

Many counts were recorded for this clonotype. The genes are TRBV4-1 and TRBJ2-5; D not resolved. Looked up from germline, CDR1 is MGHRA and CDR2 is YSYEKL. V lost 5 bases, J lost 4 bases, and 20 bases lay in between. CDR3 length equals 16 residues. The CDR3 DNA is TGCGCCAGCAGCTATGGGCTAGAGCTACTCGGAGAGACCCAGTACTTC. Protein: CASSYGLELLGETQYF.

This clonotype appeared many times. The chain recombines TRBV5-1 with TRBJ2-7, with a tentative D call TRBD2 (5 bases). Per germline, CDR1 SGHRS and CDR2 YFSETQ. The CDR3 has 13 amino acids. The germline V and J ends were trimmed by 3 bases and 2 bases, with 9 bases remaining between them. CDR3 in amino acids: CASSYGVTYEQYF. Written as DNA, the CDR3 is TGCGCCAGCAGCTACGGGGTCACCTACGAGCAGTACTTC.

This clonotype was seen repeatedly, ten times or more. CDR3 in DNA: TGTGCCAGCAGATACGACAGGGGGAATGAAAAACTGTTTTTT. Translation gives CASRYDRGNEKLFF. The V gene is TRBV2, the J gene TRBJ1-4; TRBD1 matches 9 bases. V was clipped by 6 bases and J by 5 bases; unmatched bases: 4. Germline lookup yields CDR1 SNHLY and CDR2 FYNNEI. The CDR3 loop spans 14 amino acids.

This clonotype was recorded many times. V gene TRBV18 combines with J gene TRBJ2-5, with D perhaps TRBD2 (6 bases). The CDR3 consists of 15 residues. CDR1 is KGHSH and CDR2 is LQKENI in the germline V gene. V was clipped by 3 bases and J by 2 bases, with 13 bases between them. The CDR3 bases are TGTGCCAGCTCACCGGAAGGAGGGTGGCAAGAGACCCAGTACTTC. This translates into CASSPEGGWQETQYF.

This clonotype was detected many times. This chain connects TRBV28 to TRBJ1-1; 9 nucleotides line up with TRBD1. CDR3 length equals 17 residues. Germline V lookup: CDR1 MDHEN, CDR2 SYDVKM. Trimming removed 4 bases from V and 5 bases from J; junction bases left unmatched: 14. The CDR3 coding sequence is TGTGCCAGCAGTTCCGGAACCGGGGACAGGGAGGGTACTGAAGCTTTCTTT. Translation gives CASSSGTGDREGTEAFF.

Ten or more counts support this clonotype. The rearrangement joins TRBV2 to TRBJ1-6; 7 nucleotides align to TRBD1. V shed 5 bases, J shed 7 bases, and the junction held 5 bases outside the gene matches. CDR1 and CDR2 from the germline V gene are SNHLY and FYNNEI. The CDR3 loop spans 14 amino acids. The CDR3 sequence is CASSPGGGNSPLHF. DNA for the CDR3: TGTGCCAGCAGTCCAGGGGGAGGCAATTCACCCCTCCACTTT.

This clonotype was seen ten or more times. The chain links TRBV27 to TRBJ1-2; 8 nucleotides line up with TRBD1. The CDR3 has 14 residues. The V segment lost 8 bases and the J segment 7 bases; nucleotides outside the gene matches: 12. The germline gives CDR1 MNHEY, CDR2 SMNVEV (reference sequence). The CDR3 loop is CASATGDDLGGYTF. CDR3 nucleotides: TGTGCCAGCGCGACAGGGGACGATCTGGGTGGCTACACCTTC.

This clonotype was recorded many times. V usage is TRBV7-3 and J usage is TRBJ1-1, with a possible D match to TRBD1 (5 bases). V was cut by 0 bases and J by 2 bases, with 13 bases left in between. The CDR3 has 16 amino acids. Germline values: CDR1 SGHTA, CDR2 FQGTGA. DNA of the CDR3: TGTGCCAGCAGCTTAACCCGCGGGGCAGGCAACACTGAAGCTTTCTTT. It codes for CASSLTRGAGNTEAFF.

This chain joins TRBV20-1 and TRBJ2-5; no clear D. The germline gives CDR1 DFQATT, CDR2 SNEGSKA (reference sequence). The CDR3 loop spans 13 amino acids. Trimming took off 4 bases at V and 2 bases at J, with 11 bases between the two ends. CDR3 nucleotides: TGCAGTGCTATCTCCAGTAATCAAGAGACCCAGTACTTC. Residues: CSAISSNQETQYF.

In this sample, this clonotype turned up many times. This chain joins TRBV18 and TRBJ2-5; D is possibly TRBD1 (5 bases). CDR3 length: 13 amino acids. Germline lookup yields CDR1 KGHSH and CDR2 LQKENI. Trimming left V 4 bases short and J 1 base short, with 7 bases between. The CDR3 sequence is CASSQDTQETQYF. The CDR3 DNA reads TGTGCCAGCTCACAGGACACCCAAGAGACCCAGTACTTC.

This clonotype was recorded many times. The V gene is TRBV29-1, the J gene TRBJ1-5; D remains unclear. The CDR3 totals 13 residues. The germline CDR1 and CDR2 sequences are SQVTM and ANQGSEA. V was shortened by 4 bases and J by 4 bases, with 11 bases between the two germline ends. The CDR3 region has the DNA TGCAGCGTTGGCCAGGTGCCTAATCAGCCCCAGCATTTT. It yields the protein CSVGQVPNQPQHF.

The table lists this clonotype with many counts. The CDR3 region has the DNA TGTGCCAGCAGTTATAGTTTTAAGAACACTGAAGCTTTCTTT. It yields the protein CASSYSFKNTEAFF. The V call is TRBV28, the J call TRBJ1-1; D not certain. Trimming took off 4 bases at V and 1 base at J, with 10 bases between the two ends. The CDR3 is 14 residues long. The germline gives CDR1 MDHEN, CDR2 SYDVKM.

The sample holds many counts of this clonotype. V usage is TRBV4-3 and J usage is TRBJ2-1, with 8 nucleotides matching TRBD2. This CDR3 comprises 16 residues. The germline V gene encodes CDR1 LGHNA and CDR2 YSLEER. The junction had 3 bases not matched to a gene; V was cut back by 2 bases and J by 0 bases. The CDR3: CASSQSGGGSYNEQFF. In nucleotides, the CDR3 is TGCGCCAGCAGCCAAAGCGGGGGAGGCTCCTACAATGAGCAGTTCTTC.

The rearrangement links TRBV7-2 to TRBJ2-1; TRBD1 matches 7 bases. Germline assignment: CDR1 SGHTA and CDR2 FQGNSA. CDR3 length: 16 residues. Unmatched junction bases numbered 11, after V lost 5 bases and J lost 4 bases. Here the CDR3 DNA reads TGTGCCAGCAGCCCCATGGTGACAGGGATATACAATGAGCAGTTCTTC. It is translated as CASSPMVTGIYNEQFF.